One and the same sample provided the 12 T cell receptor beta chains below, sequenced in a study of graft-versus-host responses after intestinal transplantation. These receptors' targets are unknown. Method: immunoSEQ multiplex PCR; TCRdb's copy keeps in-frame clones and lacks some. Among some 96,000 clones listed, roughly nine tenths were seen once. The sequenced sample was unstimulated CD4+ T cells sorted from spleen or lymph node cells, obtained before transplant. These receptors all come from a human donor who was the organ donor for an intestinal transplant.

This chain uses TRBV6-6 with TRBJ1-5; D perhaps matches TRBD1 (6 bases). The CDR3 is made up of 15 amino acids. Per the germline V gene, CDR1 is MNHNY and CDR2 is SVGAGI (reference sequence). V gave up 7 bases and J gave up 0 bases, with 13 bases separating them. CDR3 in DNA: TGTGCCAGCACCCAGGGGTATGATAGCAATCAGCCCCAGCATTTT. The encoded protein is CASTQGYDSNQPQHF.

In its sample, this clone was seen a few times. CDR3: CASRVFSPRDTQYF. As DNA, the CDR3 is TGCGCCAGCAGGGTATTCTCCCCTCGGGATACGCAGTATTTT. The genes are TRBV10-1 and TRBJ2-3; D ambiguous. The V and J ends lost 6 bases and 6 bases respectively, with 16 bases between them. There are 14 residues in the CDR3. Germline V gene data show CDR1 as WNHNN and CDR2 as SYGVQD (reference sequence).

The CDR3 here is CASSPSGTVKPPQHF. DNA of the CDR3: TGTGCCAGCTCACCATCAGGGACAGTAAAACCGCCCCAGCATTTT. The chain is built from TRBV18 and TRBJ1-5, with 7 bases that match TRBD1. V gave up 2 bases and J gave up 9 bases; unmatched junction bases: 10. This CDR3 is 15 amino acids long. Germline loops: CDR1 KGHSH, CDR2 LQKENI.

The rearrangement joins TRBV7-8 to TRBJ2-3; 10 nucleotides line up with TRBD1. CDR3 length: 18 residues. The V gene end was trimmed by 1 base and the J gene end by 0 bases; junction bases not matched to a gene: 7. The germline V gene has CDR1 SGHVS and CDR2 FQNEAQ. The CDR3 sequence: CASSLGFGTGVSTDTQYF. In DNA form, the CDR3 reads TGTGCCAGCAGCTTAGGGTTCGGGACAGGGGTTAGCACAGATACGCAGTATTTT.

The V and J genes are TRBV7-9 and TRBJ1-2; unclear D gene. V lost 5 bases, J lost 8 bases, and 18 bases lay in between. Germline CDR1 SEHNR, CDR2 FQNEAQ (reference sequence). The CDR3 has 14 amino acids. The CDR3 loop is CASSPRTASGGYTF. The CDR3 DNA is TGTGCCAGCAGCCCGAGGACGGCGTCGGGGGGCTACACCTTC.

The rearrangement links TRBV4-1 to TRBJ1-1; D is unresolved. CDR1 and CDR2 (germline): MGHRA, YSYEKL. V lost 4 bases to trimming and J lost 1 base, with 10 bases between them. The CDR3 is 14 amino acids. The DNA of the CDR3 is TGCGCCAGCAGCCCTGACGCAGAGAACACTGAAGCTTTCTTT. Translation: CASSPDAENTEAFF.

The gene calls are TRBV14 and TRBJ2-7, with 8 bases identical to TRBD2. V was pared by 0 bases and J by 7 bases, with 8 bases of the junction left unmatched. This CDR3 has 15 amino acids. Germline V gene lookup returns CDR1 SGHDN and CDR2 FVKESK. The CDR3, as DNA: TGTGCCAGCAGCCAAGATCTCGCGGGGGGACGGGAGCAGTACTTC. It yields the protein CASSQDLAGGREQYF.

This CDR3 reads CAISRQRLYEQYF. The CDR3 coding sequence is TGTGCCATCAGCAGACAGAGACTTTACGAGCAGTACTTC. The chain has TRBV6-5 and TRBJ2-7; a possible D gene is TRBD1 (5 bases). V gave up 10 bases and J gave up 4 bases, with 17 bases separating them. From germline, CDR1 is MNHEY and CDR2 SVGAGI. The CDR3 length is 13 residues.

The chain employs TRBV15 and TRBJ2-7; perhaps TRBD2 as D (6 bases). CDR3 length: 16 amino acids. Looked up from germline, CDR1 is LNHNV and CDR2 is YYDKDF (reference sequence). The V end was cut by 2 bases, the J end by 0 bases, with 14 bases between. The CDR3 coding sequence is TGTGCCACCAGCAGATCGGTCCTGGGGGGCTCCTACGAGCAGTACTTC. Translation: CATSRSVLGGSYEQYF.

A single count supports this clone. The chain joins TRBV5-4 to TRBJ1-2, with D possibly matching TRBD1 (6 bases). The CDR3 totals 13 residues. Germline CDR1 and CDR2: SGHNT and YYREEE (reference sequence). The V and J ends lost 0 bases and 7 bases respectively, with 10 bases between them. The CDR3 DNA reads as TGTGCCAGCAGCTTGGGGGGGCGGGGTGGCTACACCTTC. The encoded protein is CASSLGGRGGYTF.

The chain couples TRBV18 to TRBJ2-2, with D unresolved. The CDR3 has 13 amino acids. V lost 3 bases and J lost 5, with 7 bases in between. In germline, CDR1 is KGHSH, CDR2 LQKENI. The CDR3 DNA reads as TGTGCCAGCTCACCCGAGTATACCGGGGAGCTGTTTTTT. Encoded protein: CASSPEYTGELFF.

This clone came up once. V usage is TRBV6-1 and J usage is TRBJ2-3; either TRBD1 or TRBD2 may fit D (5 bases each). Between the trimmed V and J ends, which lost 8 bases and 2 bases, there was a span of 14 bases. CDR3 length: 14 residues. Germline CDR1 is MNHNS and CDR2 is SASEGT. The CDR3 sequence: CASAVLGDTDTQYF. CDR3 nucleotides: TGTGCCAGCGCCGTTTTGGGGGACACAGATACGCAGTATTTT.